Presented here are 29 T cell receptor beta chains from one specimen sequenced in a study of cytomegalovirus exposure and HLA in healthy donors. Primers for the PCR totalled 60 Vbeta and 13 Jbeta. TCRdb keeps only in-frame clones here, not all; method: immunoSEQ multiplex PCR. The sample records some 150,000 clones, less than 80% being singletons. The sequenced sample consisted of PBMCs. All receptors come from a man aged 40-55 years in good health and CMV-seronegative.

The J gene is TRBJ2-7, the V gene TRBV5-8, with D possibly TRBD2 on 5 matching bases. Germline values: CDR1 SGHTS, CDR2 YDEGEE. This CDR3 has 14 amino acids. V was trimmed by 5 bases and J by 1 base, leaving 13 bases between them. CDR3 amino acids: CASRRGRASYEQYF. CDR3 bases: TGTGCCAGCAGGAGAGGGAGAGCTTCCTACGAGCAGTACTTC.

The chain combines TRBV7-8 with TRBJ2-5; 7 bases agree with TRBD2. Germline V gene lookup returns CDR1 SGHVS and CDR2 FQNEAQ. Trimming cost V 2 bases and J 2 bases; bases outside gene matches: 8. The CDR3 totals 16 residues. CDR3 protein: CASSLYRTSIQETQYF. The CDR3 bases are TGTGCCAGCAGCTTATACCGGACTAGTATACAAGAGACCCAGTACTTC.

The CDR3 loop reads CASSTEAYNEQFF. The CDR3, as DNA: TGCGCCAGCAGCACTGAGGCCTACAATGAGCAGTTCTTC. The chain joins TRBV5-1 to TRBJ2-1; D remains unclear. Per germline, CDR1 SGHRS and CDR2 YFSETQ. V lost 4 bases and J lost 2, with 7 bases in between. The CDR3 has 13 residues.

The V call is TRBV6-5, the J call TRBJ2-1, with D maybe TRBD2 (6 bases). From germline, CDR1 is MNHEY and CDR2 SVGAGI. This CDR3 is 15 amino acids long. Deletions cut 5 bases from V and 0 bases from J, with 11 bases between. The CDR3, as DNA: TGTGCCAGCAGTCCCCAGGGAGGCTCCTACAATGAGCAGTTCTTC. This gives the protein CASSPQGGSYNEQFF.

This clone came up once. This chain uses TRBV7-6 with TRBJ2-7; no clear D gene. Trimming left V 2 bases short and J 4 bases short, with 9 bases between. This CDR3 is built from 13 residues. Germline CDR1 is SGHVS and CDR2 is FNYEAQ. CDR3 residues: CASSLLGPYEQYF. CDR3 nucleotide sequence: TGTGCCAGCAGCTTACTAGGTCCTTACGAGCAGTACTTC. Based on the CDR3 plus reference TRBV7-6 and TRBJ2-7, the full variable domain is GAGVSQSPRYKVTKRGQDVALRCDPISGHVSLYWYRQALGQGPEFLTYFNYEAQQDKSGLPNDRFSAERPEGSISTLTIQRTEQRDSAMYRCASSLLGPYEQYFGPGTRLTVT.

The chain couples TRBV20-1 to TRBJ1-1; the D gene is possibly TRBD1 (6 bases). This CDR3 has 11 amino acids. Trimming left V 8 bases short and J 7 bases short, with 14 bases between. Germline V CDR1 and CDR2: DFQATT, SNEGSKA (reference sequence). The CDR3 loop reads CSTLGGLEAFF. CDR3 in DNA: TGCAGTACCCTAGGGGGTCTTGAAGCTTTCTTT.

The genes are TRBV21-1 and TRBJ2-7; TRBD2 reflects the table's D call only, with no check against the DNA. TRBV21-1 is a listed pseudogene. This CDR3 has 15 residues. CDR3 DNA: TGTGCCAGCAGCAAACCTCGGAGATGCTCCTACGAGCAGTACTTC. It specifies CASSKPRRCSYEQYF.

The chain is built from TRBV16 and TRBJ1-1, with TRBD1 identical over 7 bases. The CDR3 totals 15 residues. The germline V gene has CDR1 KGHSY and CDR2 FQNENV. J gave up 6 bases and V 4 bases, and 11 bases lay outside the gene matches. The CDR3 bases are TGTGCCAGCAGCCGCACGGGGGTAGGGGGCCCTGAAGCTTTCTTT. Its protein product is CASSRTGVGGPEAFF.

V is TRBV19 and J is TRBJ1-2; D perhaps matches TRBD1 (6 bases). Germline V gene sequence: CDR1 LNHDA, CDR2 SQIVND (reference sequence). Trimming cost V 6 bases and J 1 base, with 15 bases left between them. The CDR3 covers 15 residues. Here the CDR3 reads CASRTGSAINYGYTF. DNA for the CDR3: TGTGCCAGTAGGACAGGTTCCGCAATTAACTATGGCTACACCTTC. Supplemented by reference TRBV19 and TRBJ1-2, the full variable domain reads DGGITQSPKYLFRKEGQNVTLSCEQNLNHDAMYWYRQDPGQGLRLIYYSQIVNDFQKGDIAEGYSVSREKKESFPLTVTSAQKNPTAFYLCASRTGSAINYGYTFGSGTRLTVV.

The chain is built from TRBV27 and TRBJ1-1; 9 positions match TRBD1. The CDR3 is 17 amino acids. The ends lost 1 base at V and 1 base at J; junction bases unmatched: 7. Per germline, CDR1 MNHEY and CDR2 SMNVEV (reference sequence). DNA of the CDR3: TGTGCCAGCAGTTTATTCGGGACAGGGCGACAGAACACTGAAGCTTTCTTT. This codes for CASSLFGTGRQNTEAFF.

V is TRBV30 and J is TRBJ2-7, with 8 bases matching TRBD2. After removal of 8 bases from V and 5 bases from J, the junction contained 8 bases not matched to a gene. The germline V gene has CDR1 GTSNPN and CDR2 SVGIG (reference sequence). The CDR3 totals 12 residues. The CDR3 DNA is TGTGCCCGATCGGGGGGGTTCCACGAGCAGTACTTC. It encodes CARSGGFHEQYF.

The chain recombines TRBV5-1 with TRBJ1-1; 7 positions match TRBD1. The CDR3 runs to 12 residues. The trim removed 1 base at V and 8 bases at J, leaving 2 bases unmatched. Germline V gene data show CDR1 as SGHRS and CDR2 as YFSETQ. CDR3 sequence (DNA): TGCGCCAGCAGCTTGACAGGGGAGGAAGCTTTCTTT. Translation: CASSLTGEEAFF.

This chain connects TRBV27 to TRBJ2-1; 8 positions match TRBD2. J lost 12 bases, V lost 0 bases, and 7 bases had no gene match. CDR1 and CDR2 from the germline V gene are MNHEY and SMNVEV (reference sequence). The CDR3 has 14 amino acids. This CDR3 is CASSLSLAGRAQFF. CDR3 nucleotides: TGTGCCAGCAGTTTATCTCTAGCGGGTCGGGCGCAGTTCTTC.

The chain recombines TRBV5-1 with TRBJ2-7; a weak D match, TRBD1 (5 bases). Trimming pared 7 bases from V and 4 bases from J, leaving 9 bases between. Germline-derived CDR1 and CDR2 are SGHRS and YFSETQ. The CDR3 is made up of 11 amino acids. For the CDR3, the DNA is TGCGCCAGCGCTCAGGGTTACGAGCAGTACTTC. Amino acids: CASAQGYEQYF.

J is TRBJ1-1 and V is TRBV7-9; weak D call: TRBD1 (6 bases). V lost 2 bases and J 0 bases, leaving 16 bases between the germline ends. Germline-derived CDR1 and CDR2 are SEHNR and FQNEAQ (reference sequence). CDR3 length: 17 amino acids. The CDR3 is CASSLRAHRAMNTEAFF. CDR3 bases: TGTGCCAGCAGCTTAAGGGCCCACAGGGCAATGAACACTGAAGCTTTCTTT.

This sequence joins TRBV5-1 and TRBJ2-5; D is uncertain. The CDR3 length is 13 residues. Germline V lookup: CDR1 SGHRS, CDR2 YFSETQ. Trimming pared 4 bases from V and 1 base from J, leaving 8 bases between. The CDR3 coding sequence is TGCGCCAGCAGCCCTGGCAGCCAAGAGACCCAGTACTTC. Its translation: CASSPGSQETQYF.

As DNA, the CDR3 is TGTGCCAGCAAAGGAAAAGACAGCACCACCGGGGAGCTGTTTTTT. It encodes CASKGKDSTTGELFF. This chain joins TRBV6-5 and TRBJ2-2; D possibly corresponds to TRBD1 (5 bases). Deletions cut 7 bases from V and 4 bases from J, with 16 bases between. Germline V gene lookup returns CDR1 MNHEY and CDR2 SVGAGI. The CDR3 length is 15 residues.

With respect to this clone: Other DNA sequences within the sample encode an identical CDR3. V is TRBV5-1 and J is TRBJ2-1, with D possibly being TRBD2 (5 bases). Germline CDR1 is SGHRS and CDR2 is YFSETQ. This CDR3 spans 14 amino acids. Trimming removed 1 base from V and 3 bases from J, with 8 bases in between. CDR3 sequence (DNA): TGCGCCAGCAGCTTGTCCCGGGACTACAATGAGCAGTTCTTC. Protein product: CASSLSRDYNEQFF.

The chain uses TRBV12-5 and TRBJ2-3; a weak D match, TRBD1 (5 bases). Looked up from germline, CDR1 is LGHNT and CDR2 is FRNRAP. V lost 3 bases, J lost 2 bases, and 9 bases lay in between. CDR3 length: 14 residues. CDR3: CASGFYRTTDTQYF. The CDR3 DNA is TGTGCTAGTGGTTTTTACAGGACCACAGATACGCAGTATTTT.

This clone was counted between two and nine times. The J gene is TRBJ1-5, the V gene TRBV2, with 10 bases that match TRBD1. V lost 6 bases and J lost 11; bases outside the gene matches: 10. Germline CDR1 SNHLY, CDR2 FYNNEI. This CDR3 is built from 14 residues. CDR3 loop: CASRSGQGSEAQHF. DNA of the CDR3: TGTGCCAGCAGGTCGGGACAGGGGAGCGAGGCCCAGCATTTT.

The V and J genes are TRBV7-6 and TRBJ2-5; 9 bases are a match to TRBD1. From germline, CDR1 is SGHVS and CDR2 FNYEAQ. Trimming cost V 1 base and J 6 bases; bases outside gene matches: 3. The CDR3 covers 14 residues. The CDR3 region has the DNA TGTGCCAGCAGCTTAGACAGGGGGCAGAAGACCCAGTACTTC. It encodes CASSLDRGQKTQYF.

The chain is built from TRBV29-1 and TRBJ1-2, with 7 bases fitting TRBD1. The V and J ends lost 0 bases and 8 bases, in that order; junction bases with no gene match: 9. Germline CDR1 is SQVTM and CDR2 is ANQGSEA. CDR3 length equals 14 residues. CDR3 in amino acids: CSVEEDSQGGGYTF. In DNA, the CDR3 is TGCAGCGTTGAAGAAGACTCCCAGGGGGGCGGCTACACCTTC.

Only one count was recorded for this clone. The chain joins TRBV21-1 to TRBJ2-5; the tabulated D call, TRBD2, remains unverified against the DNA. TRBV21-1 is classified as a pseudogene. This CDR3 is 15 amino acids long. DNA of the CDR3: TGTGCCAGCAGCAAAGGGGGGAGGAGACGGGAGACCCAGTACTTC. It specifies CASSKGGRRRETQYF.

J is TRBJ1-3 and V is TRBV7-9; 8 bases fit TRBD1. V shed 1 base and J 3 bases; nucleotides not matched to a gene: 2. The CDR3 runs 15 residues. CDR1 and CDR2 (germline): SEHNR, FQNEAQ (reference sequence). The CDR3: CASSLGTGFGNTIYF. In nucleotides, the CDR3 is TGTGCCAGCAGCTTAGGGACAGGGTTTGGAAACACCATATATTTT.

This clone was counted only a few times. The chain is built from TRBV5-1 and TRBJ2-7; 8 bases align to TRBD2. Germline V gives CDR1 SGHRS, CDR2 YFSETQ. CDR3 length: 15 residues. After removal of 5 bases from V and 3 bases from J, the junction contained 10 bases not matched to a gene. Written as DNA, the CDR3 is TGCGCCAGCAGATCGGGGGGGGGAATCTACTACGAGCAGTACTTC. Amino acid sequence: CASRSGGGIYYEQYF.

V is TRBV27 and J is TRBJ2-1, with TRBD1 matching over 7 bases. With V trimmed by 3 bases and J by 6 bases, 5 bases remained unmatched. The length of the CDR3 is 14 residues. The germline V gene has CDR1 MNHEY and CDR2 SMNVEV (reference sequence). CDR3 nucleotide sequence: TGTGCCAGCAGTTTTCAGGGGGATTTCAATGAGCAGTTCTTC. This codes for CASSFQGDFNEQFF.

This clone was recorded only once. The rearrangement joins TRBV19 to TRBJ2-6; D not certain. CDR1 is LNHDA, CDR2 SQIVND, per germline (reference sequence). V dropped 3 bases and J dropped 0 bases, with 9 bases sitting between them. This CDR3 has 16 residues. The CDR3 nucleotides are TGTGCCAGTAGTATGAGGAGCGACTCTGGGGCCAACGTCCTGACTTTC. Translated: CASSMRSDSGANVLTF.

This clone was counted once. J is TRBJ2-5 and V is TRBV5-1; D might be TRBD1 (6 bases). Gene TRBJ2-7 matches the end of the DNA better, so the J call may be wrong. In germline, CDR1 is SGHRS, CDR2 YFSETQ. The CDR3 spans 12 residues. As DNA, the CDR3 is TGCGCCAGCAGCTTTGGGGGCGCCGAGCAGTACTTC. Residues: CASSFGGAEQYF.

The rearrangement joins TRBV23-1 to TRBJ1-2; D is ambiguous. TRBV23-1 is an ORF; its function is uncertain. V was clipped by 7 bases and J by 7 bases, with 7 bases between them. The length of the CDR3 is 10 residues. DNA for the CDR3: TGCGCCAGCAACCACATTGGCTACACCTTC. It specifies CASNHIGYTF.